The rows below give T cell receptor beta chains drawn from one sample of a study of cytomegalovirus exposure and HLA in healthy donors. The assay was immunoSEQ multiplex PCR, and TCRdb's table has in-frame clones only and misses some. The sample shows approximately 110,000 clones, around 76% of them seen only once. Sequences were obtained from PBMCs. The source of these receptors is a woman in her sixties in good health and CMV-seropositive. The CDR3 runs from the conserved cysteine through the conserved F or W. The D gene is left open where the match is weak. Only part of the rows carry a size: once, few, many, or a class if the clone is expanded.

CDR3 DNA: TGTGCCCGGAAGATTACTCGAGCGGGGGGGTGTGGGACAGATTCCTACGAGCAGTACTTC; CDR3 protein: CARKITRAGGCGTDSYEQYF; D gene: TRBD2; V gene: TRBV30; J gene: TRBJ2-7; clone size: .
CDR3 DNA: TGTGCCAGCAGCTTTCCCGGGACAGGGGGTTTTACTGAAGCTTTCTTT; CDR3 protein: CASSFPGTGGFTEAFF; D gene: TRBD1; V gene: TRBV5-6; J gene: TRBJ1-1; clone size: .
CDR3 DNA: TGCGCCAGCAGCTTGACACAGGGGACCGGGGGCACTGAAGCTTTCTTT; CDR3 protein: CASSLTQGTGGTEAFF; D gene: TRBD1; V gene: TRBV5-1; J gene: TRBJ1-1; clone size: few
CDR3 DNA: TGTGCCAGCAGCTTAGCGCAGAGGTCACGTGGAAACACCATATATTTT; CDR3 protein: CASSLAQRSRGNTIYF; D gene: .; V gene: TRBV7-2; J gene: TRBJ1-3; clone size: .
CDR3 DNA: TGCAGCGTCCGCACTCAACTTGACAGTAGGACTGAAGCTTTCTTT; CDR3 protein: CSVRTQLDSRTEAFF; D gene: .; V gene: TRBV29-1; J gene: TRBJ1-1; clone size: .
CDR3 DNA: TGTGCCAGCAGCTCACAGGACGCTCTAGATACGCAGTATTTT; CDR3 protein: CASSSQDALDTQYF; D gene: .; V gene: TRBV11-2; J gene: TRBJ2-3; clone size: few
CDR3 DNA: TGCAGCGTTGAATCCCGCAGGGGAAACACTGAAGCTTTCTTT; CDR3 protein: CSVESRRGNTEAFF; D gene: .; V gene: TRBV29-1; J gene: TRBJ1-1; clone size: .
CDR3 DNA: TGTGCCAGCAGCTTAGAGCCCGGGACAGACTATGGCTACACCTTC; CDR3 protein: CASSLEPGTDYGYTF; D gene: TRBD1; V gene: TRBV11-2; J gene: TRBJ1-2; clone size: .
CDR3 DNA: TGTGCCAGCAGCGTAGCGGTGCAAGAGACCCAGTACTTC; CDR3 protein: CASSVAVQETQYF; D gene: .; V gene: TRBV9; J gene: TRBJ2-5; clone size: .
CDR3 DNA: TGTGCCAGTAGTATGGGGGGACAGTATAATCAGCCCCAGCATTTT; CDR3 protein: CASSMGGQYNQPQHF; D gene: TRBD1; V gene: TRBV19; J gene: TRBJ1-5; clone size: .
CDR3 DNA: TGTGCCAGCAGCTTACAGCAGGCAGATACGCAGTATTTT; CDR3 protein: CASSLQQADTQYF; D gene: .; V gene: TRBV7-2; J gene: TRBJ2-3; clone size: .
CDR3 DNA: TGTGCCAGCAGTTTATCACCGGCGGGGACAGATACGCAGTATTTT; CDR3 protein: CASSLSPAGTDTQYF; D gene: .; V gene: TRBV27; J gene: TRBJ2-3; clone size: .
CDR3 DNA: TGTGCCAGCAGCTTCGAATCGAGCCCTGGTGGCTACACCTTC; CDR3 protein: CASSFESSPGGYTF; D gene: .; V gene: TRBV7-9; J gene: TRBJ1-2; clone size: .
CDR3 DNA: TGCGCCAGCAGCACGGGACAGGGTTCAGATACGCAGTATTTT; CDR3 protein: CASSTGQGSDTQYF; D gene: TRBD1; V gene: TRBV5-1; J gene: TRBJ2-3; clone size: .
CDR3 DNA: TGTGCCTGGAGTGGACAGGGATGGAGTGGCTACACCTTC; CDR3 protein: CAWSGQGWSGYTF; D gene: TRBD1; V gene: TRBV30; J gene: TRBJ1-2; clone size: .
CDR3 DNA: TGTGCCAGCAGGCTCCGGGACAGTGGGCACGAGCAGTACTTC; CDR3 protein: CASRLRDSGHEQYF; D gene: TRBD1; V gene: TRBV2; J gene: TRBJ2-7; clone size: .
CDR3 DNA: TGTGCCAGCAGCCCCAGACTAGGGGGCTATGAGCAGTTCTTC; CDR3 protein: CASSPRLGGYEQFF; D gene: .; V gene: TRBV7-2; J gene: TRBJ2-1; clone size: few
CDR3 DNA: TGCGCCACACAGGCGGACGCGAACACCGGGGAGCTGTTTTTT; CDR3 protein: CATQADANTGELFF; D gene: .; V gene: TRBV5-1; J gene: TRBJ2-2; clone size: .
CDR3 DNA: TGTGCCTGGAGTGTAGCCCGACAGGGGAGGGAATCACCCCTCCACTTT; CDR3 protein: CAWSVARQGRESPLHF; D gene: TRBD1; V gene: TRBV30; J gene: TRBJ1-6; clone size: .
CDR3 DNA: TGTGCCAGCAGCCCCAGGGGGCCGGAGACCCAGTACTTC; CDR3 protein: CASSPRGPETQYF; D gene: TRBD1; V gene: TRBV7-9; J gene: TRBJ2-5; clone size: .
CDR3 DNA: TGTGCCAGCAGCAGGGGACTAGCGGGAGGGCGGGAGACCCAGTACTTC; CDR3 protein: CASSRGLAGGRETQYF; D gene: TRBD2; V gene: TRBV7-2; J gene: TRBJ2-5; clone size: .
CDR3 DNA: TGTGCCAGCACCCTCAACGGGCCCACAGGGGGTTCCTACGAGCAGTACTTC; CDR3 protein: CASTLNGPTGGSYEQYF; D gene: TRBD1; V gene: TRBV7-2; J gene: TRBJ2-7; clone size: .
CDR3 DNA: TGTGCCAGCACCCTTAGCTCCTACGAGCAGTACTTC; CDR3 protein: CASTLSSYEQYF; D gene: .; V gene: TRBV28; J gene: TRBJ2-7; clone size: .
CDR3 DNA: TGTGCCAGCGGCCCGGCGGGAGCCCACAATGAGCAGTTCTTC; CDR3 protein: CASGPAGAHNEQFF; D gene: TRBD2; V gene: TRBV5-4; J gene: TRBJ2-1; clone size: .
CDR3 DNA: TGTGCCAGCAGCTCGCGAGGCCTCTGGACTAGCGGGAGGGCCAATGAGCAGTTCTTC; CDR3 protein: CASSSRGLWTSGRANEQFF; D gene: TRBD2; V gene: TRBV7-9; J gene: TRBJ2-1; clone size: .
CDR3 DNA: TGTGCCAGCAGCCGAAACACAGGTACGGATACGCAGTATTTT; CDR3 protein: CASSRNTGTDTQYF; D gene: .; V gene: TRBV16; J gene: TRBJ2-3; clone size: .
CDR3 DNA: TGTGCCTGGAGTACGTCGGACACCATATATTTT; CDR3 protein: CAWSTSDTIYF; D gene: .; V gene: TRBV30; J gene: TRBJ1-3; clone size: .
CDR3 DNA: TGTGCCAGCAGCTTTACAACCGGGACAGGGGCTGAAAAACTGTTTTTT; CDR3 protein: CASSFTTGTGAEKLFF; D gene: TRBD1; V gene: TRBV7-8; J gene: TRBJ1-4; clone size: few
CDR3 DNA: TGTGCCAGCAGAGAGTTCCGGGACAGGGTGGCGTACGAGCAGTACTTC; CDR3 protein: CASREFRDRVAYEQYF; D gene: TRBD1; V gene: TRBV6-4; J gene: TRBJ2-7; clone size: .
CDR3 DNA: TGTGCCAGCAGCTTCCGTACGACAGGAGCCCCCTACGAGCAGTACTTC; CDR3 protein: CASSFRTTGAPYEQYF; D gene: .; V gene: TRBV13; J gene: TRBJ2-7; clone size: few
CDR3 DNA: TGTGCCAGCAGTTACTCAGGTCGGGGAAATCAGCCCCAGCATTTT; CDR3 protein: CASSYSGRGNQPQHF; D gene: .; V gene: TRBV6-5; J gene: TRBJ1-5; clone size: .
CDR3 DNA: TGTGCCAGCAGCACCGGACACGAAACCTACGAGCAGTACTTC; CDR3 protein: CASSTGHETYEQYF; D gene: .; V gene: TRBV21-1; J gene: TRBJ2-7; clone size: .
CDR3 DNA: TGTGCCAGCAGTGAGGGACAGGGATGGGAGCAGTACTTC; CDR3 protein: CASSEGQGWEQYF; D gene: TRBD1; V gene: TRBV25-1; J gene: TRBJ2-7; clone size: .
CDR3 DNA: TGTGCCAGTAGTACCGCCACAGCTATAAATCAGGCAATCTACGAGCAGTACTTC; CDR3 protein: CASSTATAINQAIYEQYF; D gene: .; V gene: TRBV19; J gene: TRBJ2-7; clone size: few
CDR3 DNA: TGTGCCAGCAGCTTAGACGGAGGAGTGGGGACCATATATTTT; CDR3 protein: CASSLDGGVGTIYF; D gene: .; V gene: TRBV7-8; J gene: TRBJ1-3; clone size: few
CDR3 DNA: TGTGCCAGTAGTATTCGGGAGACCCAGTACTTC; CDR3 protein: CASSIRETQYF; D gene: .; V gene: TRBV19; J gene: TRBJ2-5; clone size: few
CDR3 DNA: TGTGCCATCAGCAAGACAGGGGTAGCGGATACGCAGTATTTT; CDR3 protein: CAISKTGVADTQYF; D gene: TRBD1; V gene: TRBV10-3; J gene: TRBJ2-3; clone size: .
CDR3 DNA: TGTGCCAGCAGCTTAGGTTCTTCGGGAGCGGGCTACACCTTC; CDR3 protein: CASSLGSSGAGYTF; D gene: .; V gene: TRBV7-9; J gene: TRBJ1-2; clone size: .
CDR3 DNA: TGCGCCAGCAGCCAAGCCCCTAGGAATGAGCAGTTCTTC; CDR3 protein: CASSQAPRNEQFF; D gene: .; V gene: TRBV4-3; J gene: TRBJ2-1; clone size: .
CDR3 DNA: TGTGCCAGCAGTGAAGAGGCAGGGATCCTCTATGGCTACACCTTC; CDR3 protein: CASSEEAGILYGYTF; D gene: .; V gene: TRBV2; J gene: TRBJ1-2; clone size: .
CDR3 DNA: TGTGCCCGGCAGTCTAGCGGTTCCTACGAGCAGTACTTC; CDR3 protein: CARQSSGSYEQYF; D gene: TRBD2; V gene: TRBV30; J gene: TRBJ2-7; clone size: .
CDR3 DNA: TGTGCCAGCAGCGTGGCTCAGGGAAACACCATATATTTT; CDR3 protein: CASSVAQGNTIYF; D gene: .; V gene: TRBV7-2; J gene: TRBJ1-3; clone size: .
CDR3 DNA: TGTGCCAGCAGCTTGCAGGCAGGAGGAGGTGGCTACACCTTC; CDR3 protein: CASSLQAGGGGYTF; D gene: .; V gene: TRBV5-6; J gene: TRBJ1-2; clone size: .
CDR3 DNA: TGTGCCAGCAGCTCCCGACTGGACAATCAGCCCCAGCATTTT; CDR3 protein: CASSSRLDNQPQHF; D gene: .; V gene: TRBV7-6; J gene: TRBJ1-5; clone size: .
CDR3 DNA: TGCGCCAGCAGCCCTGGGGGGGACCTTTGGGCAGCCGAGCAGTACTTC; CDR3 protein: CASSPGGDLWAAEQYF; D gene: TRBD2; V gene: TRBV5-1; J gene: TRBJ2-7; clone size: .
CDR3 DNA: TGTGCCAGCAGCCCGCTCGGCCCAAGGGGTGGCTACACCTTC; CDR3 protein: CASSPLGPRGGYTF; D gene: .; V gene: TRBV5-8; J gene: TRBJ1-2; clone size: .
CDR3 DNA: TGTGCCAGCAGTTACTCGGGCGGGAGGCTGGGGGGTACGCAGTATTTT; CDR3 protein: CASSYSGGRLGGTQYF; D gene: TRBD2; V gene: TRBV6-5; J gene: TRBJ2-3; clone size: .
CDR3 DNA: TGTGCCAGCTCACCGGACGGACAGCAGACCCAGTACTTC; CDR3 protein: CASSPDGQQTQYF; D gene: .; V gene: TRBV18; J gene: TRBJ2-5; clone size: .
CDR3 DNA: TGTGCCAGCAGCCGAGGATATAGCGGGGGGGTCGAGCAGTACTTC; CDR3 protein: CASSRGYSGGVEQYF; D gene: TRBD2; V gene: TRBV7-2; J gene: TRBJ2-7; clone size: .
CDR3 DNA: TGTGCCAGCAGCTTGAATGTTCGACAGGCCTATGGCTACACCTTC; CDR3 protein: CASSLNVRQAYGYTF; D gene: .; V gene: TRBV5-8; J gene: TRBJ1-2; clone size: .
CDR3 DNA: TGTGCCAGTAGCAGTACCCGGGGCACAGATACGCAGTATTTT; CDR3 protein: CASSSTRGTDTQYF; D gene: .; V gene: TRBV19; J gene: TRBJ2-3; clone size: .
CDR3 DNA: TGTGCCACCAGCAGAGATTTTCTTAGCGGGACTGAAGCTTTCTTT; CDR3 protein: CATSRDFLSGTEAFF; D gene: .; V gene: TRBV15; J gene: TRBJ1-1; clone size: .
CDR3 DNA: TGTGCCAGCAGCCCGTCGGACAGGTTGCGTGGCTACACCTTC; CDR3 protein: CASSPSDRLRGYTF; D gene: TRBD1; V gene: TRBV7-9; J gene: TRBJ1-2; clone size: few
CDR3 DNA: TGTGCCAGCAGCGGAGGGCCCCGTTCCCAATACGAGCAGTACTTC; CDR3 protein: CASSGGPRSQYEQYF; D gene: .; V gene: TRBV9; J gene: TRBJ2-7; clone size: .
CDR3 DNA: TGCGCCAGCAGCCAAGTGGCAGGGACAAGCTCTGGGGCCAACGTCCTGACTTTC; CDR3 protein: CASSQVAGTSSGANVLTF; D gene: .; V gene: TRBV4-1; J gene: TRBJ2-6; clone size: .
CDR3 DNA: TGTGCCAGCAGTTTGGTACAGGGTAGAGCTTTCTTT; CDR3 protein: CASSLVQGRAFF; D gene: .; V gene: TRBV27; J gene: TRBJ1-1; clone size: .
CDR3 DNA: TGTGCCAGCAGCAGACCGGGACAGGGTCCCACAGATACGCAGTATTTT; CDR3 protein: CASSRPGQGPTDTQYF; D gene: TRBD1; V gene: TRBV7-9; J gene: TRBJ2-3; clone size: once
CDR3 DNA: TGTGCCAGCCGCACAGACAACACTGAAGCTTTCTTT; CDR3 protein: CASRTDNTEAFF; D gene: .; V gene: TRBV6-6; J gene: TRBJ1-1; clone size: .
CDR3 DNA: TGTGCCAGCAGCCAAGAAAGGGGCCTCTCTGAGCAGTTCTTC; CDR3 protein: CASSQERGLSEQFF; D gene: .; V gene: TRBV14; J gene: TRBJ2-1; clone size: .
CDR3 DNA: TGTGCCAGCAGCTTAGAGTCGGGGTACGAGCAGTACTTC; CDR3 protein: CASSLESGYEQYF; D gene: .; V gene: TRBV7-6; J gene: TRBJ2-7; clone size: .